This record concerns one T cell receptor beta chain sequence. Its antigen is as yet unknown. These data originate in a study of OX40 agonist ivuxolimab in advanced cancers. Study outcomes and limitations: Researchers did not establish what antigens the expanded peripheral T cells target.

Data came from immunoSEQ multiplex PCR; TCRdb stores just in-frame clones and leaves some out. The sample records 40,000 to 45,000 clones, around 87% being singletons. The germline V and J ends were trimmed by 2 bases and 1 base, with 5 bases remaining between them. Germline CDR1 and CDR2: MNHNS and SASEGT. The CDR3 contains 13 residues. The sequences come from CD4+ or CD8+ T cells sorted from blood, collected in a trial of the OX40 agonist ivuxolimab. This TCR was sampled from an adult with an advanced solid tumor such as melanoma, head and neck, liver or kidney cancer. V is TRBV6-1 and J is TRBJ1-1, with D unresolved. The CDR3 spells CASSESGNTEAFF. As DNA, the CDR3 is TGTGCCAGCAGTGAATCGGGGAACACTGAAGCTTTCTTT.